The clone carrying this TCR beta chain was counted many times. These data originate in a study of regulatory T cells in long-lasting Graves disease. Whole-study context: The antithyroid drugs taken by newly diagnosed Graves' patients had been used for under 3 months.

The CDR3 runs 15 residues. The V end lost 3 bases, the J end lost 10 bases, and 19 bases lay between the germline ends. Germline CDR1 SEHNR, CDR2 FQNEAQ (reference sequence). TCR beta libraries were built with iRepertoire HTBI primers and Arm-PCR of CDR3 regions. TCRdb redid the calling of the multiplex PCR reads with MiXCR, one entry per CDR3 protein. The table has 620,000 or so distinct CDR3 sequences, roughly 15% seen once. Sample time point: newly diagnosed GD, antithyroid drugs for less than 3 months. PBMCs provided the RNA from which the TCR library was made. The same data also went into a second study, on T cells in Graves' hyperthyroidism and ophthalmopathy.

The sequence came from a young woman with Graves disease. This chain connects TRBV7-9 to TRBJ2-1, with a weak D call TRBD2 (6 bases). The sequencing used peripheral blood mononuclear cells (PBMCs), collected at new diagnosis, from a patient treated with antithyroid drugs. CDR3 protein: CASSFMMAGRGEQFF. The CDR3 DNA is TGTGCCAGCAGCTTTATGATGGCGGGGAGAGGGGAGCAGTTCTTC.